One and the same sample provided the 5 T cell receptor beta chains below, sequenced in a study of shared T cell receptors in the human thymus. Profiled with immunoSEQ multiplex PCR; TCRdb holds only in-frame clones, not every one. The sample has about 610,000 clones, approximately 88% seen once. These data also formed part of another study, on human thymus T cells.

The specimen was thymocytes. Receptors were obtained from a boy under two years old with a congenital heart defect.

This sequence joins TRBV4-3 and TRBJ2-7; 9 positions match TRBD1. Germline V lookup: CDR1 LGHNA, CDR2 YSLEER. The CDR3 sequence is 15 residues long. The V segment lost 1 base and the J segment 6 bases; nucleotides outside the gene matches: 7. CDR3 in amino acids: CASSQGPGTGLEQYF. DNA for the CDR3: TGCGCCAGCAGCCAAGGACCCGGGACAGGGCTCGAGCAGTACTTC.

The V call is TRBV27, the J call TRBJ1-5; D is perhaps TRBD1 (5 bases). CDR1 is MNHEY, CDR2 SMNVEV, per germline (reference sequence). V shed 3 bases and J shed 3 bases, with 9 bases lying between them. The CDR3 spans 14 residues. CDR3 nucleotides: TGTGCCAGCAGTTTCACAGGACCCAATCAGCCCCAGCATTTT. Its translation: CASSFTGPNQPQHF.

This chain uses TRBV30 with TRBJ1-5, with TRBD1 identical over 7 bases. V shed 4 bases and J 0 bases; nucleotides not matched to a gene: 9. The CDR3 has 16 amino acids. The germline gives CDR1 GTSNPN, CDR2 SVGIG (reference sequence). DNA of the CDR3: TGTGCCTGGACCCGGACAGGATTTTATAGCAATCAGCCCCAGCATTTT. Translated: CAWTRTGFYSNQPQHF.

The V call is TRBV6-5, the J call TRBJ2-1, with D maybe TRBD2 (6 bases). V lost 4 bases and J lost 8, with 21 bases in between. Looked up from germline, CDR1 is MNHEY and CDR2 is SVGAGI. The CDR3 spans 16 residues. The CDR3 bases are TGTGCCAGCAGTTCCCGCGGGACTCCGGATCTTCATGAGCAGTTCTTC. Translation gives CASSSRGTPDLHEQFF.

V and J are TRBV27 and TRBJ2-1; 16 bases are a match to TRBD2. The V segment lost 4 bases and the J segment 4 bases; nucleotides outside the gene matches: 13. The germline V gene has CDR1 MNHEY and CDR2 SMNVEV (reference sequence). This CDR3 spans 20 amino acids. DNA of the CDR3: TGTGCCAGCAGTTACCAGGGGGGACTAGCGGGAGGGCTCTCTTACAATGAGCAGTTCTTC. It specifies CASSYQGGLAGGLSYNEQFF.